This record covers a single T cell receptor beta chain. Its antigen is not identified. The source of the sample is a study of T cells after yellow fever vaccination. Study-level findings and limits: Contaminating bulk clonotypes could be abundant in FACS-sorted repertoires. The study re-detected most primary-vaccination clones after the booster (roughly 96% CD4, around 90% CD8).

Template-switching 5'RACE yielded the TCR cDNA; a universal primer site and UMIs were added in the process. Using its own MiXCR run on the 5' RACE reads, TCRdb lists one record per CDR3 protein. Seen here are about 320,000 distinct CDR3 sequences, around 6.8% observed once, and the top ten hold 18%. The CDR3 runs to 15 residues. The V and J ends lost 5 bases and 3 bases respectively, with 20 bases between them. Germline values: CDR1 DFQATT, CDR2 SNEGSKA (reference sequence). The source of this sequence is a young man who received the YFV17D yellow fever vaccine. The V call is TRBV20-1, the J call TRBJ2-7; weak D call: TRBD2 (6 bases). Specimen: PBMCs, collected roughly 46 days after the first yellow fever vaccination. The CDR3 reads CSAAGGPLVNYEQYF. The DNA for the CDR3 is TGCAGTGCTGCCGGGGGTCCCCTGGTCAACTACGAGCAGTACTTC.